These 30 T cell receptor beta chains were sequenced from one sample in a study of shared clonotypes between healthy human individuals. This table comes from immunoSEQ multiplex PCR, and its TCRdb copy is limited to in-frame clones, with some not included. The sample consists of more than 1.2 million clones, 97% to 99% of them appearing once. The sample taken for sequencing was naive CD4+ T cells sorted from blood. Regarding subset: CD45RA+ positively selected. These receptors came from a man younger than 45 in good health.

The rearrangement joins TRBV4-1 to TRBJ1-1; the D is unclear. Trimming took 2 bases from V and 3 from J, leaving 19 bases between them. Germline-derived CDR1 and CDR2 are MGHRA and YSYEKL. There are 17 residues in the CDR3. The CDR3 loop reads CASSQTPPSRSYTEAFF. The CDR3 coding sequence is TGCGCCAGCAGCCAAACTCCGCCATCGAGGAGTTACACTGAAGCTTTCTTT.

This chain joins TRBV27 and TRBJ2-1; 10 nucleotides agree with TRBD2. CDR3 size: 19 residues. Germline CDR1 reads MNHEY; CDR2 reads SMNVEV (reference sequence). V was pared by 6 bases and J by 3 bases, with 17 bases of the junction left unmatched. In nucleotides, the CDR3 is TGTGCCAGCAGAAGAGGTCCTCTAGCGGGAGCCCCGATCTACAATGAGCAGTTCTTC. As protein: CASRRGPLAGAPIYNEQFF.

The J gene is TRBJ2-7, the V gene TRBV9; 9 nucleotides agree with TRBD2. This CDR3 region has 15 residues. From germline, CDR1 is SGDLS and CDR2 YYNGEE. Trimming at V came to 3 bases and at J to 2 bases, leaving 6 bases not matched to a gene. CDR3 coding DNA: TGTGCCAGCAGCGCTCAAGCGGGAGGTCCCTACGAGCAGTACTTC. It translates to CASSAQAGGPYEQYF. The complete variable domain, with remaining parts taken from reference TRBV9 and TRBJ2-7, reads DSGVTQTPKHLITATGQRVTLRCSPRSGDLSVYWYQQSLDQGLQFLIQYYNGEERAKGNILERFSAQQFPDLHSELNLSSLELGDSALYFCASSAQAGGPYEQYFGPGTRLTVT.

The rearrangement uses TRBV5-1 and TRBJ2-1, with 7 positions matching TRBD1. With V trimmed by 4 bases and J by 4 bases, 5 bases remained unmatched. Per germline, CDR1 SGHRS and CDR2 YFSETQ. CDR3 length equals 14 residues. The CDR3 bases are TGCGCCAGCAGCCCGGGACAGTTATACAATGAGCAGTTCTTC. Amino acids: CASSPGQLYNEQFF.

The V call is TRBV10-3, the J call TRBJ2-7; 15 bases match TRBD2. V dropped 6 bases and J dropped 4; count of bases not matched to a gene: 10. The CDR3 spans 17 residues. Per the germline V gene, CDR1 is ENHRY and CDR2 is SYGVKD. This CDR3 reads CAISGTSGRSLQYEQYF. CDR3 sequence (DNA): TGTGCCATCAGCGGGACTAGCGGGAGGTCCTTACAATACGAGCAGTACTTC.

The chain combines TRBV19 with TRBJ1-1; TRBD1 agrees at 8 bases. The V gene's germline CDR1 is LNHDA and CDR2 SQIVND (reference sequence). CDR3 size: 15 residues. Trimming removed 3 bases from V and 3 bases from J; junction bases left unmatched: 6. CDR3 amino acids: CASSIQGAKDTEAFF. As DNA, the CDR3 is TGTGCCAGTAGTATTCAGGGGGCGAAGGACACTGAAGCTTTCTTT.

The J gene is TRBJ1-1, the V gene TRBV4-1; D remains ambiguous. Between the trimmed V and J ends, which lost 4 bases and 11 bases, there was a span of 17 bases. The CDR3 totals 13 residues. Germline lookup yields CDR1 MGHRA and CDR2 YSYEKL. The CDR3 reads CASSPRSGLRAFF. CDR3 in DNA: TGCGCCAGCAGCCCCCGATCGGGTTTACGGGCTTTCTTT.

The V gene is TRBV18, the J gene TRBJ2-5, with 10 bases identical to TRBD1. This CDR3 contains 13 residues. The germline CDR1 and CDR2 sequences are KGHSH and LQKENI. The CDR3 nucleotides read TGTGCGGCGGGACAGGGGCCCCAAGAGACCCAGTACTTC. It encodes CAAGQGPQETQYF.

This chain joins TRBV6-4 and TRBJ2-3; 11 nucleotides agree with TRBD2. The V segment lost 6 bases and the J segment 4 bases; nucleotides outside the gene matches: 9. CDR1 MRHNA and CDR2 SNTAGT come from the germline V gene. This CDR3 comprises 16 residues. CDR3 coding DNA: TGTGCCAGCAGGACCTTTAGCGGGAGGGACCCAGATACGCAGTATTTT. This gives the protein CASRTFSGRDPDTQYF.

The V call is TRBV27, the J call TRBJ2-3, with D perhaps TRBD2 (6 bases). Deletions cut 6 bases from V and 5 bases from J, with 9 bases between. CDR1 is MNHEY, CDR2 SMNVEV, per germline (reference sequence). The CDR3 is 12 amino acids. The CDR3 region has the DNA TGTGCCAGCAGCCCCGGGGGAGATACGCAGTATTTT. Encoded protein: CASSPGGDTQYF.

This chain uses TRBV6-6 with TRBJ1-2; weak D call: TRBD1 (6 bases). CDR3 length: 12 residues. Per germline, CDR1 MNHNY and CDR2 SVGAGI (reference sequence). Here the CDR3 reads CTTGLSNYGYTF. CDR3 in DNA: TGTACAACAGGGTTAAGTAACTATGGCTACACCTTC.

A note on this clone: Additional DNA sequences in this sample encode the identical CDR3. The CDR3 DNA is TGTGCCAGCAGTTTACAAAACACTGAAGCTTTCTTT. Translation: CASSLQNTEAFF. The chain carries TRBV28 and TRBJ1-1; no firm D call. Trimming took off 2 bases at V and 2 bases at J, with 3 bases between the two ends. Per the germline V gene, CDR1 is MDHEN and CDR2 is SYDVKM. This CDR3 contains 12 residues.

The CDR3 sequence is CASSQGGGSSSYGYTF. The DNA of the CDR3 is TGTGCCAGCAGCCAAGGGGGGGGGTCGTCCTCCTATGGCTACACCTTC. The chain joins TRBV14 to TRBJ1-2, with D possibly TRBD1 on 5 matching bases. Trimming shortened V by 1 base and J by 4 bases, and 16 bases separated the two germline ends. CDR3 size: 16 residues. Germline loops: CDR1 SGHDN, CDR2 FVKESK.

The chain couples TRBV9 to TRBJ1-3; D may be TRBD1 (5 bases). CDR1 is SGDLS and CDR2 is YYNGEE in the germline V gene. V lost 4 bases to trimming and J lost 5 bases, with 13 bases between them. The CDR3 contains 14 residues. The CDR3 bases are TGTGCCAGCAGCACCCGGGCAGGGAGAAACACCATATATTTT. Its translation: CASSTRAGRNTIYF.

Concerning this clone: The sample holds other DNA sequences that translate to the same CDR3. The J gene is TRBJ1-1, the V gene TRBV14, with D unresolved. Trimming removed 4 bases from V and 4 bases from J, with 10 bases in between. This CDR3 has 13 amino acids. Germline V gene sequence: CDR1 SGHDN, CDR2 FVKESK. The CDR3 DNA reads TGTGCCAGCAGCCCCATTCGGGGCACTGAAGCTTTCTTT. It translates to CASSPIRGTEAFF.

The chain links TRBV5-1 to TRBJ2-7; the match to TRBD1 covers 9 bases. Germline CDR1 is SGHRS and CDR2 is YFSETQ. The V gene end was trimmed by 4 bases and the J gene end by 5 bases; junction bases not matched to a gene: 7. CDR3 length: 14 residues. The CDR3, as DNA: TGCGCCAGCAGCCCCGGGACAGGGCAAAACGAGCAGTACTTC. This gives the protein CASSPGTGQNEQYF.

This clone was seen only once. This chain uses TRBV5-4 with TRBJ2-7, with 11 bases matching TRBD2. The CDR3 sequence is 15 residues long. The ends lost 6 bases at V and 2 bases at J; junction bases unmatched: 7. Germline loops: CDR1 SGHNT, CDR2 YYREEE (reference sequence). CDR3 in amino acids: CASTPGTSGTYEQYF. CDR3 sequence (DNA): TGTGCCAGCACCCCCGGGACTAGCGGAACCTACGAGCAGTACTTC.

The chain has TRBV7-8 and TRBJ1-1; D gene ambiguous. The CDR3 loop spans 11 amino acids. Per the germline V gene, CDR1 is SGHVS and CDR2 is FQNEAQ. Trimming left V 8 bases short and J 5 bases short, with 9 bases between. CDR3: CASVGNTEAFF. The DNA of the CDR3 is TGTGCCAGCGTGGGGAATACTGAAGCTTTCTTT.

The CDR3 loop is CASSRSGTYEQYF. The CDR3 nucleotides read TGCGCCAGCAGTCGGTCCGGCACTTACGAGCAGTACTTC. V and J are TRBV10-1 and TRBJ2-7, with no clear D. V was pared by 5 bases and J by 4 bases, with 12 bases between. Germline loops: CDR1 WNHNN, CDR2 SYGVQD (reference sequence). This CDR3 comprises 13 residues.

This clone was recorded once. This rearrangement joins TRBV5-1 to TRBJ2-5; TRBD2 might be the D (7 bases). V lost 7 bases and J 4 bases, leaving 17 bases between the germline ends. The CDR3 consists of 14 residues. The germline V gene encodes CDR1 SGHRS and CDR2 YFSETQ. The CDR3 DNA is TGCGCCAGCCGGCCCCCGGGGGGCGTAGAGACCCAGTACTTC. It translates to CASRPPGGVETQYF.

The chain couples TRBV6-4 to TRBJ2-1; 8 nucleotides agree with TRBD1. The CDR3 runs 16 residues. Germline values: CDR1 MRHNA, CDR2 SNTAGT. V lost 5 bases to trimming and J lost 0 bases; unmatched junction nucleotides: 6. The CDR3 DNA is TGTGCCAGCAGTCTCGGAACAGGGGGCTCCTACAATGAGCAGTTCTTC. This gives the protein CASSLGTGGSYNEQFF.

The rearrangement uses TRBV6-6 and TRBJ2-2; D is possibly TRBD2 (5 bases). V shed 2 bases and J shed 4 bases, with 8 bases lying between them. CDR3 length equals 14 residues. Germline-derived CDR1 and CDR2 are MNHNY and SVGAGI (reference sequence). The CDR3 loop is CASSYRGLTGELFF. CDR3 bases: TGTGCCAGCAGTTACCGAGGACTCACCGGGGAGCTGTTTTTT.

The CDR3 DNA reads TGTGCCAGCAGACCCGGGACGGGTTACACCGGGGAGCTGTTTTTT. It is translated as CASRPGTGYTGELFF. The V and J genes are TRBV27 and TRBJ2-2; the D gene could be TRBD1 or TRBD2 (5 bases each). There are 15 residues in the CDR3. Germline V lookup: CDR1 MNHEY, CDR2 SMNVEV (reference sequence). Between the trimmed V and J ends, which lost 6 bases and 3 bases, there was a span of 14 bases.

On this clone: This same CDR3 is encoded by further DNA sequences in the sample. The chain employs TRBV5-1 and TRBJ2-7; D not resolved. The CDR3 spans 12 residues. Germline V lookup: CDR1 SGHRS, CDR2 YFSETQ. Trimming took off 0 bases at V and 5 bases at J, with 6 bases between the two ends. CDR3 in DNA: TGCGCCAGCAGCTTGGTCCTGAACGAGCAGTACTTC. Amino acid sequence: CASSLVLNEQYF.

A few counts support this clone. The chain joins TRBV7-9 to TRBJ2-7, with 10 bases aligning to TRBD1. The germline V gene encodes CDR1 SEHNR and CDR2 FQNEAQ (reference sequence). The CDR3 consists of 12 residues. Trimming took 7 bases from V and 5 from J; bases not matched to a gene: 2. CDR3 amino acids: CASKTGGNEQYF. The CDR3 nucleotides are TGTGCCAGCAAGACAGGGGGCAACGAGCAGTACTTC.

This chain links TRBV28 with TRBJ1-2; 7 bases fit TRBD1. The V gene's germline CDR1 is MDHEN and CDR2 SYDVKM. Trimming removed 5 bases from V and 11 bases from J; junction bases left unmatched: 5. This CDR3 contains 11 residues. CDR3 sequence reads: CASSPDRWYTF. DNA of the CDR3: TGTGCCAGCAGTCCGGACAGGTGGTACACCTTC.

The chain employs TRBV18 and TRBJ1-5; 8 nucleotides align to TRBD1. The junction had 8 bases not matched to a gene; V was cut back by 6 bases and J by 7 bases. The CDR3 sequence is 14 residues long. Germline CDR1 KGHSH, CDR2 LQKENI. The DNA for the CDR3 is TGTGCCAGCTCCCAGGAGACAGGGGACCAGCCCCAGCATTTT. Encoded protein: CASSQETGDQPQHF.

The chain joins TRBV7-2 to TRBJ2-7; 10 nucleotides match TRBD1. The ends lost 6 bases at V and 2 bases at J; junction bases unmatched: 4. The CDR3 covers 14 residues. Per the germline V gene, CDR1 is SGHTA and CDR2 is FQGNSA. CDR3 residues: CASRIGQGAYEQYF. Written as DNA, the CDR3 is TGTGCCAGCAGGATAGGACAGGGGGCCTACGAGCAGTACTTC.

This chain links TRBV5-5 with TRBJ2-5, with 9 bases aligning to TRBD2. J gave up 4 bases and V 4 bases, and 11 bases lay outside the gene matches. From germline, CDR1 is SGHKS and CDR2 YYEKEE (reference sequence). This CDR3 spans 16 amino acids. The CDR3 here is CASSPHLSGRTETQYF. In nucleotides, the CDR3 is TGTGCCAGCAGCCCCCATCTTAGCGGGAGAACAGAGACCCAGTACTTC.

For this clone: The same CDR3 can be traced to other DNA sequences in this sample. This sequence joins TRBV15 and TRBJ1-5, with D tentatively TRBD1 (5 bases). The V end was cut by 3 bases, the J end by 2 bases, with 11 bases between. The CDR3 loop spans 15 amino acids. Germline V gene sequence: CDR1 LNHNV, CDR2 YYDKDF (reference sequence). CDR3 DNA: TGTGCCACCAGCAGGGGGGGTTCGGGCAATCAGCCCCAGCATTTT. Translating gives CATSRGGSGNQPQHF.